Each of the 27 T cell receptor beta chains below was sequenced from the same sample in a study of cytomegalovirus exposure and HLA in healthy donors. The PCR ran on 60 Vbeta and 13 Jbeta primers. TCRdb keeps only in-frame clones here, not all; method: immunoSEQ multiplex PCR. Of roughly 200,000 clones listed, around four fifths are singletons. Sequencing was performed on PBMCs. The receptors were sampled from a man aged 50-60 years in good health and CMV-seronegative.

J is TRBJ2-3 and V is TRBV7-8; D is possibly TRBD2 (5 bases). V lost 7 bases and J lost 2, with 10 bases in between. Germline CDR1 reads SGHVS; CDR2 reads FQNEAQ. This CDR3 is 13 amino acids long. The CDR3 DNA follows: TGTGCCAGCAACAAGCGGTTCACAGATACGCAGTATTTT. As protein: CASNKRFTDTQYF.

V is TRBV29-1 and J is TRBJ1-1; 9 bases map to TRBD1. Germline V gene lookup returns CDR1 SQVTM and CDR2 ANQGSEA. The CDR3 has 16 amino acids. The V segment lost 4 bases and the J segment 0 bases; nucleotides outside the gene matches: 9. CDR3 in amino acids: CSVVTGQGNVNTEAFF. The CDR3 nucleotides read TGCAGCGTTGTAACAGGACAGGGGAACGTGAACACTGAAGCTTTCTTT. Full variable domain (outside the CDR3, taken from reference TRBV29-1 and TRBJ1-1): SAVISQKPSRDICQRGTSLTIQCQVDSQVTMMFWYRQQPGQSLTLIATANQGSEATYESGFVIDKFPISRPNLTFSTLTVSNMSPEDSSIYLCSVVTGQGNVNTEAFFGQGTRLTVV.

The CDR3: CSITWREQRTDTQYF. The CDR3 region has the DNA TGCAGCATTACCTGGCGGGAGCAGAGAACAGATACGCAGTATTTT. V is TRBV29-1 and J is TRBJ2-3, with TRBD2 matching over 7 bases. CDR1 and CDR2 (germline): SQVTM, ANQGSEA. V shed 8 bases, J shed 3 bases, and the junction held 14 bases outside the gene matches. There are 15 residues in the CDR3.

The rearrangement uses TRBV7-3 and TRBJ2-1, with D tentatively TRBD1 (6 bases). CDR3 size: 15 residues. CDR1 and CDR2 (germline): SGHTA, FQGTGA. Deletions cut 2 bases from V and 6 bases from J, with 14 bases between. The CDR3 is CASSLGQGTFNEQFF. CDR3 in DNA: TGTGCCAGCAGCTTAGGCCAGGGGACCTTCAATGAGCAGTTCTTC.

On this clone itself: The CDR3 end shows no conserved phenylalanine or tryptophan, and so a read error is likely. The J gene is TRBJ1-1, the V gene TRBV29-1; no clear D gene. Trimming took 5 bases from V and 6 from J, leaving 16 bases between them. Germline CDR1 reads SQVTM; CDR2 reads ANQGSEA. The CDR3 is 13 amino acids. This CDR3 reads CSVSDRRGSEAFL. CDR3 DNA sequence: TGCAGCGTTTCCGACCGTCGGGGTTCTGAAGCTTTCCTT.

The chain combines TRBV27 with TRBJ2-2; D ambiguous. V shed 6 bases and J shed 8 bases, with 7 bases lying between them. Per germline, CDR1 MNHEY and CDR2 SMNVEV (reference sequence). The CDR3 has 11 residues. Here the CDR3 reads CASSWAGELFF. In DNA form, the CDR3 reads TGTGCCAGCAGCTGGGCTGGGGAGCTGTTTTTT.

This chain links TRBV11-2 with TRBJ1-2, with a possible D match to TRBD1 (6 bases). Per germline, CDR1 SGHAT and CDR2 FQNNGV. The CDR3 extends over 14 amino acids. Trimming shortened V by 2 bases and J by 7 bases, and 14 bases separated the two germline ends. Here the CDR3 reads CASSLLRDKGGYTF. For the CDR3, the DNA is TGTGCCAGCAGCTTATTGAGGGACAAGGGTGGCTACACCTTC. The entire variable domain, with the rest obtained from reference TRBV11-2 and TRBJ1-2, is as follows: EAGVAQSPRYKIIEKRQSVAFWCNPISGHATLYWYQQILGQGPKLLIQFQNNGVVDDSQLPKDRFSAERLKGVDSTLKIQPAKLEDSAVYLCASSLLRDKGGYTFGSGTRLTVV.

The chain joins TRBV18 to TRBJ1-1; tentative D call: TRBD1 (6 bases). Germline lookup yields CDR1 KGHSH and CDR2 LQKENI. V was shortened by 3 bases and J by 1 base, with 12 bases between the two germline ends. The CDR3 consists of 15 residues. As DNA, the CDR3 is TGTGCCAGCTCACCTACCGGGACAAAGAACACTGAAGCTTTCTTT. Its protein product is CASSPTGTKNTEAFF.

CDR3 loop: CASSGSGTGNTEAFF. The CDR3 region has the DNA TGTGCCAGCAGCGGATCCGGGACAGGCAACACTGAAGCTTTCTTT. The rearrangement uses TRBV9 and TRBJ1-1, with 8 bases matching TRBD1. V shed 3 bases and J 2 bases; nucleotides not matched to a gene: 6. This CDR3 comprises 15 residues. In germline, CDR1 is SGDLS, CDR2 YYNGEE.

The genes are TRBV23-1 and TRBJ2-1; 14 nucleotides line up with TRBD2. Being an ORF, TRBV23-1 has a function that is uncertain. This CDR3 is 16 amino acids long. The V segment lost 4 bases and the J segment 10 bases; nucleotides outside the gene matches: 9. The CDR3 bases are TGCGCCAGCAGTCTTCCGGGACTAGCGGGAGACAGAGAGCAGTTCTTC. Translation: CASSLPGLAGDREQFF.

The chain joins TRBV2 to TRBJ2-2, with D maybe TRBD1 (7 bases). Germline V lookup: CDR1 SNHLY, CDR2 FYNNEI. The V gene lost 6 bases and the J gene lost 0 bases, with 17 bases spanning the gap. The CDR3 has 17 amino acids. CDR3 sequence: CASRATGTGANTGELFF. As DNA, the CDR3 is TGTGCCAGCAGGGCGACAGGGACGGGAGCGAACACCGGGGAGCTGTTTTTT.

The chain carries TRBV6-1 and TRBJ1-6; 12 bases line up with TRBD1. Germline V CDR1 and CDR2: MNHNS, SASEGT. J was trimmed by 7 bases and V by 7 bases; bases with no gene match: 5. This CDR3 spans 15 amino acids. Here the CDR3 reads CASTLGQGANSPLHF. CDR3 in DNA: TGTGCCAGCACCCTGGGACAGGGGGCGAATTCACCCCTCCACTTT.

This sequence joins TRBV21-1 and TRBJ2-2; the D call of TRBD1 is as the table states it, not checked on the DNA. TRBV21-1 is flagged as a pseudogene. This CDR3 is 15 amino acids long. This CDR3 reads CASSNRTGTTGELFF. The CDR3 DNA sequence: TGTGCCAGCAGCAACCGGACAGGGACAACCGGGGAGCTGTTTTTT.

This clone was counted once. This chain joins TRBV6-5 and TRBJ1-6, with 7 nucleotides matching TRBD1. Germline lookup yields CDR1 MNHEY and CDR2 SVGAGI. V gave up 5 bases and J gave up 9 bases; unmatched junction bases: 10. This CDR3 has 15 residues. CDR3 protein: CASSPPPGGGSPLHF. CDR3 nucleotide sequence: TGTGCCAGCAGTCCACCTCCAGGGGGAGGTTCACCCCTCCACTTT.

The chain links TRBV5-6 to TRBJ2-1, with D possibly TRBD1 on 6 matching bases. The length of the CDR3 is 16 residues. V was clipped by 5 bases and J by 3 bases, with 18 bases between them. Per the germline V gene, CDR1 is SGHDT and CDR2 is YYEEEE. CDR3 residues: CASRFGPGAIYNEQFF. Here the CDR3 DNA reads TGTGCCAGCAGGTTTGGGCCAGGGGCTATCTACAATGAGCAGTTCTTC.

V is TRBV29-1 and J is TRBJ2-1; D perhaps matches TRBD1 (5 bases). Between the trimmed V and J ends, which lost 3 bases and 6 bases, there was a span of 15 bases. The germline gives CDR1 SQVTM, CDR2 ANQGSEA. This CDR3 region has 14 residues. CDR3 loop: CSVDRSGKANEQFF. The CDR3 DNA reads TGCAGCGTTGATCGTTCAGGGAAGGCCAATGAGCAGTTCTTC.

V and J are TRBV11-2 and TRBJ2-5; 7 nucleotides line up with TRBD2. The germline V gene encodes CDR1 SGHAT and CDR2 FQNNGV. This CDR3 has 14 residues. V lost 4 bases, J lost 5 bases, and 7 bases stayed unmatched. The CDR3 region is CASSSSRGVETQYF. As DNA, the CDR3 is TGTGCCAGCAGCTCATCCCGGGGGGTCGAGACCCAGTACTTC.

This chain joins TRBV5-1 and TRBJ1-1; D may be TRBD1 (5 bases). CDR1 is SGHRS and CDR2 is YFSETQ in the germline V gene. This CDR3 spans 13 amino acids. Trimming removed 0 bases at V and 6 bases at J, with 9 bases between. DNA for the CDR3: TGCGCCAGCAGCTTGGCCAGGGACTCTGAAGCTTTCTTT. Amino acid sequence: CASSLARDSEAFF.

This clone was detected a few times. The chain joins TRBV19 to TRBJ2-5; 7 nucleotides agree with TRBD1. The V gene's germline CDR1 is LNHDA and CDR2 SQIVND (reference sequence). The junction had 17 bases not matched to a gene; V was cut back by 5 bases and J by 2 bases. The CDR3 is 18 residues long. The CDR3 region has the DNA TGTGCCAGTAGTGCCTCACTCCCAGGGGGACCCTGGCAAGAGACCCAGTACTTC. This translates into CASSASLPGGPWQETQYF. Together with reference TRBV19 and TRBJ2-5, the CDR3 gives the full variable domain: DGGITQSPKYLFRKEGQNVTLSCEQNLNHDAMYWYRQDPGQGLRLIYYSQIVNDFQKGDIAEGYSVSREKKESFPLTVTSAQKNPTAFYLCASSASLPGGPWQETQYFGPGTRLLVL.

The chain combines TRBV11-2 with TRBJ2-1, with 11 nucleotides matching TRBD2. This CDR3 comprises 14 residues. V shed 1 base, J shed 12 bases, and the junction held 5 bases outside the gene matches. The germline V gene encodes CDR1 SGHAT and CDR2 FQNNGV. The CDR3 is CASSLVGLAVGQFF. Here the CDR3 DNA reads TGTGCCAGCAGCTTAGTGGGACTAGCGGTGGGGCAGTTCTTC.

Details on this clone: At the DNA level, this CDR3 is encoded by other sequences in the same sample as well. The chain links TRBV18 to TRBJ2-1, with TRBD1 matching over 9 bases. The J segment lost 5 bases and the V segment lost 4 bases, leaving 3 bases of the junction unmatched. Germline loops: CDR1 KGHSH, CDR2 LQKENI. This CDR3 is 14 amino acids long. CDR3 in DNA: TGTGCCAGCTCACGGGACAGGGTCCACAATGAGCAGTTCTTC. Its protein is CASSRDRVHNEQFF.

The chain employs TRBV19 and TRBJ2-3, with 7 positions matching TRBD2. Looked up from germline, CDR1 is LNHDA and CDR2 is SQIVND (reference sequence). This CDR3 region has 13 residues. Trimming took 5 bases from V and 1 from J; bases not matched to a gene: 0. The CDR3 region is CASSAGGTDTQYF. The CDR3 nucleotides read TGTGCCAGTAGTGCGGGGGGCACAGATACGCAGTATTTT.

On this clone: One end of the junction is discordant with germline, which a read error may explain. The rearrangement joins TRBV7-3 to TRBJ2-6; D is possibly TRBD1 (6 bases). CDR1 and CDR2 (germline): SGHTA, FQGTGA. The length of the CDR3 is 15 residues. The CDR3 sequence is CASSLTGSGANGLTF. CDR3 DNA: TGTGCCAGCAGCCTTACAGGGTCCGGGGCCAACGGCCTGACTTTC. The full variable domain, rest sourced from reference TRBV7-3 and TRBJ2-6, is GAGVSQTPSNKVTEKGKYVELRCDPISGHTALYWYRQSLGQGPEFLIYFQGTGAADDSGLPNDRFFAVRPEGSVSTLKIQRTERGDSAVYLCASSLTGSGANGLTFGAGSRLTVL.

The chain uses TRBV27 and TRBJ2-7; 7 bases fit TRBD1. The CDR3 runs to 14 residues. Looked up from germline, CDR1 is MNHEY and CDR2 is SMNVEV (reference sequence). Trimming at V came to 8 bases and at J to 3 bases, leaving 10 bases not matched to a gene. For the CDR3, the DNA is TGTGCCAGCTTTAGCCGGGACAGCCGCTACGAGCAGTACTTC. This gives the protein CASFSRDSRYEQYF.

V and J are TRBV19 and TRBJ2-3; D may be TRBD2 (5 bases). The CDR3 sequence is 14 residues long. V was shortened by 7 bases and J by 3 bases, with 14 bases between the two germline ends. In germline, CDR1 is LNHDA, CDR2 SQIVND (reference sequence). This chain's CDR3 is CASNTGIGTDTQYF. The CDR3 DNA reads TGTGCCAGTAATACGGGGATCGGAACAGATACGCAGTATTTT.

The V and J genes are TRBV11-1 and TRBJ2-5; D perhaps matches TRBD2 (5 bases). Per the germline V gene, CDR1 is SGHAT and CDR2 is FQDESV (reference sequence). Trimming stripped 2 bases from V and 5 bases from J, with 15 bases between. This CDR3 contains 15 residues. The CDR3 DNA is TGTGCCAGCAGCTTACAAGAGGGAAGAGGGGAGACCCAGTACTTC. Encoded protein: CASSLQEGRGETQYF.

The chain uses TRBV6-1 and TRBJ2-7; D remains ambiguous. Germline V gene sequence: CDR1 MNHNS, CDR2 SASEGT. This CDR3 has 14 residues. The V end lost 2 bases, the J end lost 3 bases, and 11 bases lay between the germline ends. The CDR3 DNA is TGTGCCAGCAGTGAAATTGGGCAGAACTACGAGCAGTACTTC. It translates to CASSEIGQNYEQYF.